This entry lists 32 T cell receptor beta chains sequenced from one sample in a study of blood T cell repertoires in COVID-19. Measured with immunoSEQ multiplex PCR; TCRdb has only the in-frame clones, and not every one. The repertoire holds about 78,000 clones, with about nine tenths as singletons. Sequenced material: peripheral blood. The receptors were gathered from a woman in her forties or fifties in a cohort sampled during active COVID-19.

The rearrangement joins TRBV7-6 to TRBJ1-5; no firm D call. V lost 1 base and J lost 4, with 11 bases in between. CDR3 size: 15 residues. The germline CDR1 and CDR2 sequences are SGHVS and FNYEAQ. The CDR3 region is CASSLGLNGNQPQHF. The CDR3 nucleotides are TGTGCCAGCAGCTTAGGGTTGAACGGGAATCAGCCCCAGCATTTT.

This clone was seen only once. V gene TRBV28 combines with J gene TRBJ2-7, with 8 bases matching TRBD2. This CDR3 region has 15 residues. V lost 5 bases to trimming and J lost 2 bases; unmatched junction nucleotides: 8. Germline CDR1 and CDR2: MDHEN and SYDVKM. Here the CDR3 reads CASSPSPGGAYEQYF. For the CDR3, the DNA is TGTGCCAGCAGTCCTTCCCCGGGAGGGGCCTACGAGCAGTACTTC.

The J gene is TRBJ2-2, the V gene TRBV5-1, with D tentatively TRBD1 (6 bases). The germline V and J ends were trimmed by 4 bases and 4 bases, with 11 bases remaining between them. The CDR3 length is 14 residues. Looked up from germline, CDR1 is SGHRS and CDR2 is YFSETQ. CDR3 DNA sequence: TGCGCCAGCAGCCGGGACACCTCCACCGGGGAGCTGTTTTTT. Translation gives CASSRDTSTGELFF.

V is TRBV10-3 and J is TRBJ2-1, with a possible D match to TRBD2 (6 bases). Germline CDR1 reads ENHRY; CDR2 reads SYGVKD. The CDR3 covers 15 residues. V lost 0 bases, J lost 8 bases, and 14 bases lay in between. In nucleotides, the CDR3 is TGTGCCATCAGTGAGTCCGCGGGTGCTAGCGATGAGCAGTTCTTC. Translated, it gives CAISESAGASDEQFF.

The CDR3: CASSQVLYQPQHF. Written as DNA, the CDR3 is TGTGCCAGCAGCCAAGTTCTCTATCAGCCCCAGCATTTT. The chain has TRBV3-1 (or the pseudogene TRBV3-2) and TRBJ1-5; D ambiguous. V was pared by 1 base and J by 5 bases, with 6 bases between. Germline-derived CDR1 and CDR2 are LGHDT and YNNKEL (reference sequence). CDR3 length: 13 amino acids.

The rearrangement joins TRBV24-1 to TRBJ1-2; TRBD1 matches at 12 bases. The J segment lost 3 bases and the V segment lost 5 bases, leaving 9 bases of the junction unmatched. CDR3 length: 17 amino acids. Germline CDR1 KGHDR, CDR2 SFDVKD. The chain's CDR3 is CATSAPPGTGGHYGYTF. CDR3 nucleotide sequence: TGTGCCACCAGTGCTCCCCCAGGGACAGGGGGCCACTATGGCTACACCTTC.

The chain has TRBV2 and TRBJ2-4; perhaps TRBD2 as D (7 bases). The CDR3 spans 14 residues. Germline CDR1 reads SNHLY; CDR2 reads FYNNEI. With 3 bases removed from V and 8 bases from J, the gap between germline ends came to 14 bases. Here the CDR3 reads CASSEGGRVDIQYF. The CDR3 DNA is TGTGCCAGCAGTGAGGGGGGGCGGGTGGACATTCAGTACTTC.

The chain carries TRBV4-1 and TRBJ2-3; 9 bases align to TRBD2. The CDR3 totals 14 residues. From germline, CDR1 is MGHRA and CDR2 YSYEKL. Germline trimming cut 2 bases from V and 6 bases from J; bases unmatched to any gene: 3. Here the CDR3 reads CASSQLAGSDTQYF. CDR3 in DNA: TGCGCCAGCAGCCAACTAGCGGGATCCGATACGCAGTATTTT.

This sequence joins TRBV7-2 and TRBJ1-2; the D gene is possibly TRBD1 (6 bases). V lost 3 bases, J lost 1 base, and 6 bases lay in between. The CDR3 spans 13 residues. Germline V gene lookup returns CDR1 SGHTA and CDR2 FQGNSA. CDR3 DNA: TGTGCCAGCAGCTTGGGACATAACTATGGCTACACCTTC. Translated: CASSLGHNYGYTF.

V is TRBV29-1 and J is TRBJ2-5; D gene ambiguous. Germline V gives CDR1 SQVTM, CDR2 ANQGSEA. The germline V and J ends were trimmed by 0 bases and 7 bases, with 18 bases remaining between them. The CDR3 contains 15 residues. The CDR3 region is CSVEDRPRPEATQYF. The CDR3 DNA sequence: TGCAGCGTTGAAGATCGACCTAGACCTGAGGCGACCCAGTACTTC.

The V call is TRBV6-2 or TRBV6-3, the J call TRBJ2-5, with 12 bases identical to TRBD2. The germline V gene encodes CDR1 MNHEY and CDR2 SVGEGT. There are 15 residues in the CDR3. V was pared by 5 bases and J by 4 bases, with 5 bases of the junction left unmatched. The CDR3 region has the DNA TGTGCCAGCAGTAGACTAGCGGGAGCCATAGAGACCCAGTACTTC. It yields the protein CASSRLAGAIETQYF.

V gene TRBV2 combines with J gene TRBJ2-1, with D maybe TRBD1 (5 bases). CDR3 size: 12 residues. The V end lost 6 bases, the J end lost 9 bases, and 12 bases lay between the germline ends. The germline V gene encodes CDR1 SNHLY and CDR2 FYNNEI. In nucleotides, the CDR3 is TGTGCCAGCAGCGTACAGGCGGTTGAGCAGTTCTTC. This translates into CASSVQAVEQFF.

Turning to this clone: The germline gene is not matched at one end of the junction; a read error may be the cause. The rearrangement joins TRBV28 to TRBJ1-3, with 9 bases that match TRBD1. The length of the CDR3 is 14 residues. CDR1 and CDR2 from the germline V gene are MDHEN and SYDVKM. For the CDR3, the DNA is TGTGCCAGCAGTCCCGGGACAGGGTTTAGACCGGAGGATTTT. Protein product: CASSPGTGFRPEDF.

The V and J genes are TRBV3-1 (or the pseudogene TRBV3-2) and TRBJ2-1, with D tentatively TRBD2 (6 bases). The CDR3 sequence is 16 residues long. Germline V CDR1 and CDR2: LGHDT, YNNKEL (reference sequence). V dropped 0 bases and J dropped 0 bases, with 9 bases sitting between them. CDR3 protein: CASSQDGGSSYNEQFF. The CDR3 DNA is TGTGCCAGCAGCCAAGATGGAGGGAGCTCCTACAATGAGCAGTTCTTC.

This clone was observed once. The CDR3 sequence: CASSFGGTVSYEQYF. The DNA for the CDR3 is TGTGCCAGCAGCTTCGGGGGGACGGTCTCCTACGAGCAGTACTTC. V usage is TRBV7-2 and J usage is TRBJ2-7; 7 bases map to TRBD2. CDR3 length equals 15 residues. V shed 3 bases, J shed 0 bases, and the junction held 5 bases outside the gene matches. Germline V lookup: CDR1 SGHTA, CDR2 FQGNSA.

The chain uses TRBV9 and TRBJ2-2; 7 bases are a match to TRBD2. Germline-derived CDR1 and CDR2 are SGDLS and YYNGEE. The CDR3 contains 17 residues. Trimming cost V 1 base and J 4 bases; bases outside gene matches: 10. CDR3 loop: CASSVLGGSGVTGELFF. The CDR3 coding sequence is TGTGCCAGCAGCGTATTGGGAGGGAGCGGGGTCACCGGGGAGCTGTTTTTT.

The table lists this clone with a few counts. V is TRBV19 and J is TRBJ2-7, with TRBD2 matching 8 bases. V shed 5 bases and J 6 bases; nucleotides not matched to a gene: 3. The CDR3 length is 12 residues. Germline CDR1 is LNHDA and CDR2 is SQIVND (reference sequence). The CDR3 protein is CASSYGGVEQYF. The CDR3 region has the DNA TGTGCCAGTAGTTACGGGGGGGTCGAGCAGTACTTC.

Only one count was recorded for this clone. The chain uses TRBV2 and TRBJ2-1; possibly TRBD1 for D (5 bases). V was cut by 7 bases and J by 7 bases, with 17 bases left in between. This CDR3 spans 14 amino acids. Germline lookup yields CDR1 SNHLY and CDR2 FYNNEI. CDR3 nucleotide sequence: TGTGCCAGCAAGGGGCCCTCGAGCTTGAATGAGCAGTTCTTC. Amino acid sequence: CASKGPSSLNEQFF.

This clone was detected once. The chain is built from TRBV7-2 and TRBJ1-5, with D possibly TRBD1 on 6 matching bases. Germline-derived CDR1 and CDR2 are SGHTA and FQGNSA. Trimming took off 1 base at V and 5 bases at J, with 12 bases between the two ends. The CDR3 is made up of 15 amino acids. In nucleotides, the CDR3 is TGTGCCAGCAGCTTAGTACAGGGTAGGGATCAGCCCCAGCATTTT. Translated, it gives CASSLVQGRDQPQHF.

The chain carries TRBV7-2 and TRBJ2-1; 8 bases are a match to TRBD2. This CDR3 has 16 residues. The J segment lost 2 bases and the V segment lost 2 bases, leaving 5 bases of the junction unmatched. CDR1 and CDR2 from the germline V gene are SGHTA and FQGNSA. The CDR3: CASSLRLAGTYNEQFF. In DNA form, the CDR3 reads TGTGCCAGCAGCTTAAGGCTAGCGGGTACCTACAATGAGCAGTTCTTC.

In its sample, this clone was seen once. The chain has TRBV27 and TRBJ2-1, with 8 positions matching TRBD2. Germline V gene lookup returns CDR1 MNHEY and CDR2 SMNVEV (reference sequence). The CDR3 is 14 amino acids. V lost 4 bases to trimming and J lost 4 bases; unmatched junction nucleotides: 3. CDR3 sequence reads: CASSSGGVYNEQFF. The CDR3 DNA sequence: TGTGCCAGCAGTTCCGGGGGGGTTTACAATGAGCAGTTCTTC.

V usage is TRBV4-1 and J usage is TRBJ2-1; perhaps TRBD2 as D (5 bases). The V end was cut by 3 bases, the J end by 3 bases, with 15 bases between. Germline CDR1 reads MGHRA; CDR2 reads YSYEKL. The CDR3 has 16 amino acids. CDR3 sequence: CASSHALSGYYNEQFF. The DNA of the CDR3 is TGCGCCAGCAGCCACGCGTTGAGCGGATACTACAATGAGCAGTTCTTC.

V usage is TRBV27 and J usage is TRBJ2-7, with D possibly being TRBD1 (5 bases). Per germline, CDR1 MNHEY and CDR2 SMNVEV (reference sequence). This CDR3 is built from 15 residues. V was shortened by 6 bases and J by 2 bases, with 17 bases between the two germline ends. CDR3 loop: CASSPFREGTYEQYF. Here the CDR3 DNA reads TGTGCCAGCAGCCCCTTCAGGGAAGGAACCTACGAGCAGTACTTC.

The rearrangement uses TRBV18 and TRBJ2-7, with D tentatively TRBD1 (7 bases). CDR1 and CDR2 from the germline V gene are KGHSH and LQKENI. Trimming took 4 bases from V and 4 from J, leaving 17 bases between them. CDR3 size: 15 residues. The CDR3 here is CASSLTGAGQYEQYF. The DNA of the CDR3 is TGTGCCAGCTCACTCACGGGCGCGGGACAGTACGAGCAGTACTTC.

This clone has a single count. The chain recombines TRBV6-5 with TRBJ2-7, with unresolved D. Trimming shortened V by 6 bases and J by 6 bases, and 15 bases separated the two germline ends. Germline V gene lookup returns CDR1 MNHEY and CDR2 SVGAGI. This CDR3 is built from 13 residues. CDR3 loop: CASRPGTVSEQYF. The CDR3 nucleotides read TGTGCCAGCAGGCCAGGAACAGTCAGCGAGCAGTACTTC.

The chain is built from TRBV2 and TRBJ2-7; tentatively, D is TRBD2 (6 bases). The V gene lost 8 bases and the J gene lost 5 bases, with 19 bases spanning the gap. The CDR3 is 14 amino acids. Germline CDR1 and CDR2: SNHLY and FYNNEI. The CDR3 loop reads CASLKEGMGNEQYF. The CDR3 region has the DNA TGTGCCAGCCTGAAGGAGGGTATGGGAAACGAGCAGTACTTC.

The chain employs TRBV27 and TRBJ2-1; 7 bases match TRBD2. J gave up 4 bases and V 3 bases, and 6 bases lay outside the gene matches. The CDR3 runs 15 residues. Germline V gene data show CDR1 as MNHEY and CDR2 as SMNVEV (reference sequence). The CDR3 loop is CASSFFASGYNEQFF. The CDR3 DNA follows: TGTGCCAGCAGTTTTTTCGCTAGCGGATACAATGAGCAGTTCTTC.

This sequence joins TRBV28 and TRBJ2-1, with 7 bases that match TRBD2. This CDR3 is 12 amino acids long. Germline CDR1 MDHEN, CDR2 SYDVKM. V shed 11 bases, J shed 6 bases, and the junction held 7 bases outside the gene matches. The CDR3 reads CAGKGLTNEQFF. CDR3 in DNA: TGTGCCGGAAAGGGACTAACCAATGAGCAGTTCTTC.

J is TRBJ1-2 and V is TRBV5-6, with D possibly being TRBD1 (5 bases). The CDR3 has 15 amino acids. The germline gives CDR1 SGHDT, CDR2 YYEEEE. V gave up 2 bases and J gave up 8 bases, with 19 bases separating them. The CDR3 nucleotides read TGTGCCAGCAGCTTAAACAGGATTCGAGAAATCGGCTACACCTTC. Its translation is CASSLNRIREIGYTF.

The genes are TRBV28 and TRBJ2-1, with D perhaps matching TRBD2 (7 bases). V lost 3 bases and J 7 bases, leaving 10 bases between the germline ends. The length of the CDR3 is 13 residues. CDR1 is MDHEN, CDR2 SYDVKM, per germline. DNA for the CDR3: TGTGCCAGCAGTTTCGGGGGGCTTAATGAGCAGTTCTTC. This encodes CASSFGGLNEQFF.

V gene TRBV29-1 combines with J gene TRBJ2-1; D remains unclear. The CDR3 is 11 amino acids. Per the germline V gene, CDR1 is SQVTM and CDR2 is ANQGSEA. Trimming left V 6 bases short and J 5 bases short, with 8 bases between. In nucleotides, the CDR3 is TGCAGCGTCCTGTCCCACAATGAGCAGTTCTTC. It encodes CSVLSHNEQFF.

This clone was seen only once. The CDR3 sequence is CASAGSGYGYTF. CDR3 DNA sequence: TGTGCATCTGCGGGAAGCGGCTATGGCTACACCTTC. J is TRBJ1-2 and V is TRBV2, with D unclear. In germline, CDR1 is SNHLY, CDR2 FYNNEI. The CDR3 is 12 amino acids.